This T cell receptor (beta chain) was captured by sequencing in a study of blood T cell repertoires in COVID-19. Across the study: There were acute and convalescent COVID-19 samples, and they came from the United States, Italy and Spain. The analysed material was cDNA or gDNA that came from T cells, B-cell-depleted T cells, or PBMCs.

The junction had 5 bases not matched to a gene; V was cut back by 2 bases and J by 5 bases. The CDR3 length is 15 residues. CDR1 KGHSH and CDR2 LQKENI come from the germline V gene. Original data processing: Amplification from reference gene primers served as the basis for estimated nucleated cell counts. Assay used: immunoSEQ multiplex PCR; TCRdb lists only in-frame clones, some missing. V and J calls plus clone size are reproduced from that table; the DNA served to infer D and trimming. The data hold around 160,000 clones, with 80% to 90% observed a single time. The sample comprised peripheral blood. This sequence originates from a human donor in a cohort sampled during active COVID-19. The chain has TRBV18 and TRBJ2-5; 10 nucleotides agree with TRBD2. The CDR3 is CASSPDQTSGETQYF. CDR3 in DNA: TGTGCCAGCTCACCAGACCAGACTAGCGGGGAGACCCAGTACTTC.